The clone carrying this T cell receptor (beta chain) was seen only a few times. The authors produced TCR alpha and TCR beta cDNA libraries with sample barcodes and UMIs by 5'RACE using constant-segment primers. From the 5' RACE reads, TCRdb called clonotypes with MiXCR, one entry per CDR3 protein. Here the sample spans a few hundred thousand distinct CDR3 sequences, 20% to 25% being singletons. This sample is drawn from a study of T-cell memory formation after mild COVID-19. Germline V gene lookup returns CDR1 LGHDT and CDR2 YNNKEL (reference sequence). The CDR3 sequence is 13 residues long. Trimming removed 0 bases from V and 9 bases from J, with 11 bases in between.

V gene TRBV3-1 combines with J gene TRBJ1-1; D is possibly TRBD1 (5 bases). Sequenced material: PBMCs or a T cell subset sorted from them (not recorded which). The clonotype comes from a man younger than 35 who had mild COVID-19 (a few samples of this study predate the infection). Cell type and time point are not known. The CDR3, as DNA: TGTGCCAGCAGCCAAGATATTGCAGGGAAAGCTTTCTTT. This encodes CASSQDIAGKAFF.